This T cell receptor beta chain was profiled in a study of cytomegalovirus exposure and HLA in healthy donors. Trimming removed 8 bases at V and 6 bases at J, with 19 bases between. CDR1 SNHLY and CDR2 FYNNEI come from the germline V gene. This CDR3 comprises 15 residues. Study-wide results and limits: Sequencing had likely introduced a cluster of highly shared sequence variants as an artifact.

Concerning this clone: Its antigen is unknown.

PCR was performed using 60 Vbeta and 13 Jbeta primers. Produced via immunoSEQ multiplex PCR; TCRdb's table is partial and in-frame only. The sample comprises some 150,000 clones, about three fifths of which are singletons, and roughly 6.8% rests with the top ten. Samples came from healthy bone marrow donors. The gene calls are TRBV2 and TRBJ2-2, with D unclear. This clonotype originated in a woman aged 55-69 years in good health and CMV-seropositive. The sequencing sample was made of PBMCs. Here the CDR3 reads CASGGSLATSGELFF. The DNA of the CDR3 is TGTGCCAGCGGTGGATCATTAGCCACGTCCGGGGAGCTGTTTTTT.